These 14 T cell receptor beta chains originate from one sample sequenced in a study of a mutant IDH1 vaccine in newly diagnosed glioma. What these receptors recognize is not known. Time point described: week 47, end of study. The study gave 300 ug of mutant IDH1 20-mer peptide per vaccine dose, with topical imiquimod. The protocol was immunoSEQ multiplex PCR, while the TCRdb copy is restricted to in-frame clones and leaves out a portion. In the table there are some 30,000 clones, about 80% of which are singletons. The sequencing used PBMCs, collected from a glioma patient whose treatment included an IDH1 peptide vaccine. The source is a man younger than 45 with glioma.

This sequence joins TRBV5-1 and TRBJ1-2, with a weak D call TRBD1 (5 bases). The CDR3 spans 13 residues. Germline values: CDR1 SGHRS, CDR2 YFSETQ. Trimming took off 2 bases at V and 6 bases at J, with 11 bases between the two ends. The CDR3 DNA follows: TGCGCCAGCAGCTTCGAGGGGCAGGATGGCTACACCTTC. Encoded protein: CASSFEGQDGYTF.

This clone was seen a few times. The rearrangement uses TRBV4-1 and TRBJ1-5; D may be TRBD1 (6 bases). V was pared by 3 bases and J by 9 bases, with 15 bases between. Germline V CDR1 and CDR2: MGHRA, YSYEKL. The CDR3 runs to 14 residues. The CDR3 region is CASSHRDTQGPQHF. The CDR3 DNA reads TGCGCCAGCAGCCACCGGGACACCCAGGGGCCCCAGCATTTT.

The V call is TRBV27, the J call TRBJ2-1, with D perhaps matching TRBD1 (6 bases). The germline V gene encodes CDR1 MNHEY and CDR2 SMNVEV (reference sequence). V was pared by 5 bases and J by 8 bases, with 13 bases between. This CDR3 is 13 amino acids long. The CDR3 here is CASSRRPGDEQFF. CDR3 in DNA: TGTGCCAGCAGTAGGAGACCAGGGGATGAGCAGTTCTTC.

The chain is built from TRBV7-9 and TRBJ1-5; the D gene is possibly TRBD1 (5 bases). Trimming cost V 5 bases and J 7 bases, with 27 bases left between them. The CDR3 is 18 residues long. Looked up from germline, CDR1 is SEHNR and CDR2 is FQNEAQ (reference sequence). CDR3 region: CASSGSPAKGGVRQPQHF. CDR3 nucleotide sequence: TGTGCCAGCAGCGGCAGCCCAGCTAAGGGAGGGGTTAGACAGCCCCAGCATTTT.

The chain has TRBV27 and TRBJ2-7, with no clear D. Trimming pared 5 bases from V and 0 bases from J, leaving 2 bases between. The V gene's germline CDR1 is MNHEY and CDR2 SMNVEV (reference sequence). The CDR3 has 11 amino acids. CDR3 bases: TGTGCCAGCAGTCTCTCCTACGAGCAGTACTTC. Translation gives CASSLSYEQYF.

This clone was seen more than once but under ten times. The chain combines TRBV5-4 with TRBJ1-4; tentative D call: TRBD1 (5 bases). The CDR3 is 13 residues long. Looked up from germline, CDR1 is SGHNT and CDR2 is YYREEE (reference sequence). The ends were cut back, 1 base at V and 8 bases at J, with 9 bases in the middle. In nucleotides, the CDR3 is TGTGCCAGCAGCTTGTGGCGGGGGGAAAAACTGTTTTTT. It translates to CASSLWRGEKLFF.

This chain uses TRBV6-6 with TRBJ2-5, with 7 positions matching TRBD2. Germline lookup yields CDR1 MNHNY and CDR2 SVGAGI (reference sequence). V shed 4 bases, J shed 5 bases, and the junction held 7 bases outside the gene matches. The CDR3 has 14 residues. This chain's CDR3 is CASSLSRGEETQYF. Here the CDR3 DNA reads TGTGCCAGCAGTTTGTCCCGGGGGGAGGAGACCCAGTACTTC.

The rearrangement uses TRBV28 and TRBJ1-5; a possible D gene is TRBD1 (5 bases). Germline V CDR1 and CDR2: MDHEN, SYDVKM. V lost 5 bases and J 0 bases, leaving 17 bases between the germline ends. The CDR3 spans 17 residues. The CDR3 nucleotides are TGTGCCAGCAGTCCCTCAGGTGAAGGGGATAGCAATCAGCCCCAGCATTTT. As protein: CASSPSGEGDSNQPQHF.

This clone was observed a single time. The chain uses TRBV4-3 and TRBJ2-3, with D hard to call. V shed 0 bases and J shed 0 bases, with 7 bases lying between them. The CDR3 has 15 residues. Per germline, CDR1 LGHNA and CDR2 YSLEER. The CDR3 region is CASSQEDGSTDTQYF. The CDR3 nucleotides read TGCGCCAGCAGCCAAGAAGACGGAAGCACAGATACGCAGTATTTT.

V gene TRBV4-3 combines with J gene TRBJ1-4; unclear D gene. The CDR3 contains 15 residues. In germline, CDR1 is LGHNA, CDR2 YSLEER. V gave up 0 bases and J gave up 2 bases, with 7 bases separating them. The CDR3 spells CASSQDLQTNEKLFF. The DNA for the CDR3 is TGCGCCAGCAGCCAAGATCTACAGACTAATGAAAAACTGTTTTTT.

The chain has TRBV5-1 and TRBJ2-5, with D maybe TRBD2 (6 bases). Germline V gene lookup returns CDR1 SGHRS and CDR2 YFSETQ. The germline V and J ends were trimmed by 5 bases and 0 bases, with 14 bases remaining between them. The CDR3 sequence is 15 residues long. The CDR3 DNA sequence: TGCGCCAGCAGACTTTGGGGGGAGTACCAAGAGACCCAGTACTTC. Its protein product is CASRLWGEYQETQYF.

The rearrangement uses TRBV7-9 and TRBJ1-2, with TRBD1 matching over 12 bases. The J segment lost 8 bases and the V segment lost 6 bases, leaving 7 bases of the junction unmatched. Germline V CDR1 and CDR2: SEHNR, FQNEAQ (reference sequence). CDR3 length: 14 amino acids. Here the CDR3 DNA reads TGTGCCAGCAGGCGAGGGGACAGGGGGCAAGGCTACACCTTC. Residues: CASRRGDRGQGYTF.

The V gene is TRBV6-5, the J gene TRBJ2-7; perhaps TRBD1 as D (6 bases). CDR3 size: 12 residues. The ends were cut back, 6 bases at V and 6 bases at J, with 12 bases in the middle. Germline V gene sequence: CDR1 MNHEY, CDR2 SVGAGI. The chain's CDR3 is CASSQTGREQYF. For the CDR3, the DNA is TGTGCCAGCAGCCAGACAGGCCGCGAGCAGTACTTC.

This chain uses TRBV9 with TRBJ1-3, with TRBD1 identical over 8 bases. Germline-derived CDR1 and CDR2 are SGDLS and YYNGEE. The junction had 11 bases not matched to a gene; V was cut back by 5 bases and J by 7 bases. The CDR3 runs 15 residues. Written as DNA, the CDR3 is TGTGCCAGCAGTTCTGACAGGGGCGAGGGGAACACCATATATTTT. Protein product: CASSSDRGEGNTIYF.